Below, one T cell receptor beta chain is given with its context. As yet, its antigen is unknown. The sample contains more than one DNA sequence encoding this CDR3. This table comes from immunoSEQ multiplex PCR, and its TCRdb copy is limited to in-frame clones, with some not included. The top ten clones hold roughly 0.15% of a sample with about 2.4 million clones, roughly 92% of them seen once. This entry comes from a study of shared clonotypes between healthy human individuals. Overall study results and limits: Several donors held approximately 5% of naive CD4 clonotypes in common.

Researchers partitioned CD4+ cells into CD45RA+ naive and CD45RA-negative memory subsets. The CDR3 is 14 residues long. V was shortened by 2 bases and J by 0 bases, with 7 bases between the two germline ends. Germline V lookup: CDR1 ENHRY, CDR2 SYGVKD. The rearrangement uses TRBV10-3 and TRBJ1-1; D is perhaps TRBD1 (6 bases). Sequencing was done on a sample of naive CD4+ T cells sorted from blood. As for subset: CD45RA+ positively selected. The source of this sequence is a man between 18 and 35 years old in good health. The CDR3 nucleotides are TGTGCCATCAGTGAGGACAGGTTGAACACTGAAGCTTTCTTT. Translated, it gives CAISEDRLNTEAFF.